One T cell receptor (beta chain) is described in this entry. Its antigen is unknown. The junction shows a germline mismatch at one end, possibly a read error. The entry originates in a study of STAT5B mutations in CD4+ large granular lymphocyte leukemia (dated by TCRdb to between 2021 and 2024). At the level of the whole study: When cryopreserved patient cells were available, CD8+ cells were first depleted, and selection with anti-CD4 microbeads was then performed. The study compared the TCRbeta repertoires of patients with CD4+ T-cell large granular lymphocyte leukemia against the TCRbeta repertoires of healthy blood donors. Flow cytometry performed on FACSCanto II or FACSVerse showed that the purified fractions had more than 95% purity among lymphocytes.

The immunoSEQ assay at survey resolution was used to sequence TCRbeta rearrangements from genomic DNA. From the authors' description of their analysis: Any clonotype making up more than 5% of the repertoire was considered a putative leukemic clone, which gave 55 to 60 such clones in some 28 patients. In the TCR sequencing data, the lowest productive clonotype frequency that could be detected was 2.59 x 10-5. Analyses included only productive TCRbeta rearrangements, meaning complete and in-frame sequences. Simpson clonality, calculated in the immunoSEQ Analyzer version 3.0, was used as the measure of sample clonality. Based on frequency, clones were grouped as very rare, small, medium, large (1-20%) or hyperexpanded (>20%). OLGA 1.2.3 estimated generation probabilities, VDJtools produced V-gene circos plots, VDJdb was queried for specificities, and GLIPH identified CDR3 motifs. Imported from immuneACCESS, the table was reduced by TCRdb to in-frame sequences with V and J called. These copies leave out some clones; in studies compared against another copy, an unresolved V gene accounts for under half, and the cause of the remainder is not known. That table furnishes V, J and clone size, whereas the DNA furnished D and trimming. Counted in this sample were 5,500 to 6,000 clones; under 80% of them appeared once. Roughly 60% of the sample is held by the ten biggest clonotypes.

The CDR3 numbers 15 residues from cysteine through phenylalanine. CDR3 DNA is the only sequence kept; it has 45 bases, read in frame from the first base. CDR1 and CDR2 (SGHVS, FQNEAQ) derive from the germline V gene. CD4+ T-LGLL patients were recruited from hematology units in Padova (Italy), Helsinki (Finland) and Shinshu (Japan). Patient samples were bead-purified CD4+, CD4+CD8+, CD57+ or CD56+ fractions, or unselected PBMC, depending on sample availability. Deep amplicon sequencing of the same DNA produced somatic STAT5B mutation profiles, and these profiles were combined with the patient TCRbeta data. All TCR-sequenced material derived from peripheral blood: patient blood samples and healthy donor buffy coats. Peripheral blood mononuclear cells were isolated by Ficoll-Hypaque gradient centrifugation. The Gentra Puregene Cell and Tissue kit was used to extract genomic DNA, and a Qubit 2.0 fluorometer was used to measure the amount of genomic DNA.

Study-wide findings and limitations: TRBV06-family usage was enriched among the top patient clones (8/27) compared with healthy controls (2/35). Main leukemic clonotypes were private to each patient, although roughly 25% appeared at low frequency in other patients' non-leukemic repertoires. The data were not HLA-matched, and the relatively small sample size could explain the higher clonality seen in CD4+ compared with CD8+ T-LGLL. Greater clonality appeared to be present in CD4-sorted patient repertoires than in healthy CD4+ repertoires, and the difference was retained after the putative leukemic clones were removed. The sources of patient cells varied, and only six or seven CD4-sorted patient samples were included in the clonality comparison with healthy controls.

Recombination joined TRBV7-8 with TRBJ1-1, and possibly TRBD1, on 5 matching bases. Sequenced sample: PBMCs. The TCR was taken from an elderly man with CD4+ T-cell large granular lymphocyte leukemia. The CDR3 protein sequence reads: CASSLVSGTNTGAFF. The bases read TGTGCCAGCAGCTTAGTATCTGGGACGAACACTGGAGCTTTCTTT. Beyond the CDR3, the reference TRBV7-8 and TRBJ1-1 genes provide the residues; the full variable domain reads: GAGVSQSPRYKVAKRGQDVALRCDPISGHVSLFWYQQALGQGPEFLTYFQNEAQLDKSGLPSDRFFAERPEGSVSTLKIQRTQQEDSAVYLCASSLVSGTNTGAFFGQGTRLTVV.